Listed here are 22 T cell receptor beta chains from one sample, sequenced in a study of blood T cell repertoires in COVID-19. Only in-frame clones appear in the TCRdb table, and some are missing; sequencing was by immunoSEQ multiplex PCR. The repertoire holds 130,000 or so clones, with 84% as singletons. Source material: PBMCs or T cells enriched from blood (not recorded which). These receptors were obtained from a woman aged 25 to 45 who had recovered from COVID-19.

J is TRBJ2-5 and V is TRBV6-5; TRBD2 aligns across 11 bases. J was trimmed by 2 bases and V by 3 bases; bases with no gene match: 5. The CDR3 is 16 residues long. Germline V CDR1 and CDR2: MNHEY, SVGAGI. Here the CDR3 reads CASSYTSGRRQETQYF. CDR3 nucleotides: TGTGCCAGCAGTTATACTAGCGGGAGACGACAAGAGACCCAGTACTTC.

The chain has TRBV5-8 and TRBJ1-4, with 8 bases identical to TRBD1. This CDR3 has 15 residues. V shed 3 bases and J 5 bases; nucleotides not matched to a gene: 6. CDR1 and CDR2 (germline): SGHTS, YDEGEE. This chain's CDR3 is CASSYRQGLNEKLFF. In nucleotides, the CDR3 is TGTGCCAGCAGCTACCGACAGGGGCTGAATGAAAAACTGTTTTTT. The full variable domain, rest sourced from reference TRBV5-8 and TRBJ1-4, is EAGVTQSPTHLIKTRGQQATLRCSPISGHTSVYWYQQALGLGLQFLLWYDEGEERNRGNFPPRFSGRQFPNYSSELNVNALELEDSALYLCASSYRQGLNEKLFFGSGTQLSVL.

The gene calls are TRBV7-2 and TRBJ1-4; D is possibly TRBD1 (6 bases). This CDR3 region has 16 residues. Germline loops: CDR1 SGHTA, CDR2 FQGNSA. Trimming removed 3 bases from V and 7 bases from J, with 18 bases in between. The CDR3 protein is CASSFYGQRLTEKLFF. CDR3 DNA sequence: TGTGCCAGCAGCTTCTATGGACAGCGATTAACTGAAAAACTGTTTTTT.

This sequence joins TRBV19 and TRBJ1-5; 8 bases map to TRBD1. With 6 bases clipped from V and 1 base from J, the junction kept 11 bases outside the gene matches. Germline CDR1 reads LNHDA; CDR2 reads SQIVND (reference sequence). The CDR3 contains 17 residues. The CDR3 nucleotides are TGTGCCAGTAGAGGGACAGGAGGTCCGCTAAGCAATCAGCCCCAGCATTTT. It encodes CASRGTGGPLSNQPQHF.

The gene calls are TRBV7-2 and TRBJ2-1, with 13 positions matching TRBD2. The junction had 7 bases not matched to a gene; V was cut back by 1 base and J by 4 bases. The CDR3 spans 18 residues. The germline V gene encodes CDR1 SGHTA and CDR2 FQGNSA. In DNA form, the CDR3 reads TGTGCCAGCAGCTTAGTGTTGATGGGACTAGCGGGATACAATGAGCAGTTCTTC. Translating gives CASSLVLMGLAGYNEQFF.

The J gene is TRBJ2-7, the V gene TRBV3-1 (or the pseudogene TRBV3-2); TRBD2 aligns across 7 bases. Germline loops: CDR1 LGHDT, CDR2 YNNKEL (reference sequence). V lost 3 bases and J lost 5; bases outside the gene matches: 7. There are 14 residues in the CDR3. CDR3 bases: TGTGCCAGCAGCCAGGGAGGGCCAATCCACGAGCAGTACTTC. Translation gives CASSQGGPIHEQYF.

Only a few counts were recorded for this clone. The chain employs TRBV11-1 and TRBJ2-1, with D possibly matching TRBD2 (5 bases). V was cut by 1 base and J by 3 bases, with 10 bases left in between. The CDR3 runs to 15 residues. Germline V gives CDR1 SGHAT, CDR2 FQDESV (reference sequence). The CDR3 DNA sequence: TGTGCCAGCAGCTTAGGGGTCGGGATCTACAATGAGCAGTTCTTC. Translation: CASSLGVGIYNEQFF.

The V and J genes are TRBV7-6 and TRBJ1-1, with D uncertain. V lost 5 bases and J lost 1, with 8 bases in between. The CDR3 spans 13 residues. Germline CDR1 is SGHVS and CDR2 is FNYEAQ. The CDR3 loop is CASSVGANTEAFF. CDR3 nucleotide sequence: TGTGCCAGCAGCGTAGGAGCGAACACTGAAGCTTTCTTT.

This clone was counted between two and nine times. The chain couples TRBV18 to TRBJ1-5; maybe TRBD1 (5 bases). CDR3 length equals 14 residues. CDR1 and CDR2 from the germline V gene are KGHSH and LQKENI. With 1 base removed from V and 9 bases from J, the gap between germline ends came to 13 bases. CDR3: CASSPLDSNRPQHF. The CDR3 coding sequence is TGTGCCAGCTCACCACTAGACAGTAACCGGCCCCAGCATTTT.

The chain recombines TRBV4-3 with TRBJ1-2; D call uncertain. V shed 0 bases and J shed 0 bases, with 8 bases lying between them. The germline CDR1 and CDR2 sequences are LGHNA and YSLEER. The CDR3 has 15 residues. CDR3 region: CASSQDWGANYGYTF. The CDR3 bases are TGCGCCAGCAGCCAAGATTGGGGAGCTAACTATGGCTACACCTTC.

This clone was seen only a few times. The chain recombines TRBV4-3 with TRBJ2-1; 12 nucleotides agree with TRBD1. The junction had 10 bases not matched to a gene; V was cut back by 4 bases and J by 9 bases. This CDR3 is 16 amino acids long. The germline V gene encodes CDR1 LGHNA and CDR2 YSLEER. The CDR3 nucleotides read TGCGCCAGCAGCCTAACCACCGGGACAGGGGGCCTTGAGCAGTTCTTC. Amino acids: CASSLTTGTGGLEQFF.

The chain has TRBV18 and TRBJ2-2; D call uncertain. The germline V gene has CDR1 KGHSH and CDR2 LQKENI. V gave up 1 base and J gave up 6 bases, with 6 bases separating them. The length of the CDR3 is 13 residues. CDR3 in amino acids: CASSPLSPGELFF. CDR3 DNA: TGTGCCAGCTCACCACTTAGTCCCGGGGAGCTGTTTTTT.

This sequence joins TRBV29-1 and TRBJ1-2; 9 nucleotides line up with TRBD1. Trimming took 7 bases from V and 4 from J; bases not matched to a gene: 7. The germline V gene encodes CDR1 SQVTM and CDR2 ANQGSEA. The CDR3 is 13 amino acids. CDR3 loop: CSAQQGASYGYTF. For the CDR3, the DNA is TGCAGCGCACAACAGGGGGCTAGCTATGGCTACACCTTC.

The chain carries TRBV29-1 and TRBJ1-1; D call uncertain. With 6 bases removed from V and 0 bases from J, the gap between germline ends came to 8 bases. This CDR3 is built from 12 residues. The germline CDR1 and CDR2 sequences are SQVTM and ANQGSEA. In nucleotides, the CDR3 is TGCAGCGTAACAGTGATGAACACTGAAGCTTTCTTT. Its translation is CSVTVMNTEAFF.

This clone was seen more than once but under ten times. The chain is built from TRBV5-6 and TRBJ1-1; 7 nucleotides align to TRBD1. This CDR3 contains 15 residues. The V segment lost 4 bases and the J segment 7 bases; nucleotides outside the gene matches: 13. Germline lookup yields CDR1 SGHDT and CDR2 YYEEEE. In DNA form, the CDR3 reads TGTGCCAGCAGCCTGTTGGGCAGGGGGTTAAATGAAGCTTTCTTT. As protein: CASSLLGRGLNEAFF.

The CDR3 DNA is TGTGCCAGCAGCGAGCGACTAGCGGGAGGTGAGCAGTTCTTC. Its translation: CASSERLAGGEQFF. The chain couples TRBV7-3 to TRBJ2-1; 13 bases are a match to TRBD2. The CDR3 has 14 residues. With V trimmed by 5 bases and J by 9 bases, 4 bases remained unmatched. CDR1 and CDR2 (germline): SGHTA, FQGTGA. Drawing the rest from reference TRBV7-3 and TRBJ2-1, the complete variable domain is GAGVSQTPSNKVTEKGKYVELRCDPISGHTALYWYRQSLGQGPEFLIYFQGTGAADDSGLPNDRFFAVRPEGSVSTLKIQRTERGDSAVYLCASSERLAGGEQFFGPGTRLTVL.

The chain employs TRBV4-2 and TRBJ1-1; D is unclear. CDR1 and CDR2 (germline): LGHNA, YNFKEQ. V was trimmed by 0 bases and J by 1 base, leaving 6 bases between them. This CDR3 is 14 amino acids long. CDR3 sequence (DNA): TGTGCCAGCAGCCAAGAACCCGGGAACACTGAAGCTTTCTTT. Its translation is CASSQEPGNTEAFF.

The chain carries TRBV10-3 and TRBJ2-3; possibly TRBD2 for D (6 bases). The V and J ends lost 2 bases and 4 bases respectively, with 10 bases between them. There are 14 residues in the CDR3. Germline-derived CDR1 and CDR2 are ENHRY and SYGVKD. In nucleotides, the CDR3 is TGTGCCATCAGTGAGCGGGAGCTCGCAGATACGCAGTATTTT. It encodes CAISERELADTQYF.

V gene TRBV5-4 combines with J gene TRBJ1-5, with D unclear. This CDR3 spans 12 amino acids. Germline V lookup: CDR1 SGHNT, CDR2 YYREEE (reference sequence). V lost 2 bases, J lost 3 bases, and 3 bases lay in between. CDR3 in DNA: TGTGCCAGCAGCTTCTTCAATCAGCCCCAGCATTTT. It specifies CASSFFNQPQHF.

V and J are TRBV2 and TRBJ1-2; 10 positions match TRBD1. This CDR3 has 14 amino acids. V was clipped by 8 bases and J by 2 bases; unmatched bases: 5. In germline, CDR1 is SNHLY, CDR2 FYNNEI. The DNA of the CDR3 is TGTGCCAGCTCTAGGGACAGGGGAAACTATGGCTACACCTTC. Translation gives CASSRDRGNYGYTF. Supplemented by reference TRBV2 and TRBJ1-2, the full variable domain reads EPEVTQTPSHQVTQMGQEVILRCVPISNHLYFYWYRQILGQKVEFLVSFYNNEISEKSEIFDDQFSVERPDGSNFTLKIRSTKLEDSAMYFCASSRDRGNYGYTFGSGTRLTVV.

V gene TRBV5-4 combines with J gene TRBJ1-2; tentative D call: TRBD1 (6 bases). Germline-derived CDR1 and CDR2 are SGHNT and YYREEE (reference sequence). The V and J ends lost 4 bases and 1 base respectively, with 8 bases between them. The CDR3 length is 13 residues. The CDR3 DNA follows: TGTGCCAGCAGCGACAGGTTTAACTATGGCTACACCTTC. Protein sequence: CASSDRFNYGYTF.

This chain links TRBV6-2 or TRBV6-3 with TRBJ2-7; TRBD1 aligns across 9 bases. With V trimmed by 6 bases and J by 3 bases, 6 bases remained unmatched. From germline, CDR1 is MNHEY and CDR2 SVGEGT. The CDR3 runs 14 residues. The chain's CDR3 is CASSHPDRGYEQYF. The CDR3 region has the DNA TGTGCCAGCAGCCACCCGGACAGGGGCTACGAGCAGTACTTC.